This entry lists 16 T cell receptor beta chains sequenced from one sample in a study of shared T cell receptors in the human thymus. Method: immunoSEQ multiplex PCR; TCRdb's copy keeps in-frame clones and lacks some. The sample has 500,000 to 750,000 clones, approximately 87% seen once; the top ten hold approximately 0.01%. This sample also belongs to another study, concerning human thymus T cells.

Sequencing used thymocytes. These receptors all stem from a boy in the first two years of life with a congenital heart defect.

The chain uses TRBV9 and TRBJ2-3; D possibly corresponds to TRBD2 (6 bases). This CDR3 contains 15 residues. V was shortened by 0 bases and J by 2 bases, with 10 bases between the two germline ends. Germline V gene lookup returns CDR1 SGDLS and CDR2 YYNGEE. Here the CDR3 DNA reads TGTGCCAGCAGCGTAGGGGGAGGCCTCACAGATACGCAGTATTTT. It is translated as CASSVGGGLTDTQYF.

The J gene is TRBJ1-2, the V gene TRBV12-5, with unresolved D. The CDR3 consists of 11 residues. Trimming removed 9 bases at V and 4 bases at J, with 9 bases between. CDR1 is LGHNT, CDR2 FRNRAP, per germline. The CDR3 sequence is CARENAYGYTF. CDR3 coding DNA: TGTGCTAGGGAGAATGCCTATGGCTACACCTTC.

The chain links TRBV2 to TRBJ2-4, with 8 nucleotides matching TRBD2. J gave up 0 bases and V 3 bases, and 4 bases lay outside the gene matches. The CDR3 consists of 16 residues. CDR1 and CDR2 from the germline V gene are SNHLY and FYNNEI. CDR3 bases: TGTGCCAGCAGTGAGGGGCTAGCGGGAGCCAAAAACATTCAGTACTTC. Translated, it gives CASSEGLAGAKNIQYF.

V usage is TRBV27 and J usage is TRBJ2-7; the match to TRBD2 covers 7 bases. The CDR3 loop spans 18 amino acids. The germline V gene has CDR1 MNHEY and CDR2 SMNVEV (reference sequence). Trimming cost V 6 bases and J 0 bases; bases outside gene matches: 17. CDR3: CASRPVPSSGVSSYEQYF. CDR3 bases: TGTGCCAGCAGACCAGTCCCTTCTAGCGGAGTCAGCTCCTACGAGCAGTACTTC.

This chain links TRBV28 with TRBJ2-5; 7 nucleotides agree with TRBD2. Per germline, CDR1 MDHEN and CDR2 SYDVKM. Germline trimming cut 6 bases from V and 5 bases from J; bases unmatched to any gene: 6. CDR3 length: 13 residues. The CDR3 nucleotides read TGTGCCAGCAGCCCCACTAGCGACGAGACCCAGTACTTC. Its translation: CASSPTSDETQYF.

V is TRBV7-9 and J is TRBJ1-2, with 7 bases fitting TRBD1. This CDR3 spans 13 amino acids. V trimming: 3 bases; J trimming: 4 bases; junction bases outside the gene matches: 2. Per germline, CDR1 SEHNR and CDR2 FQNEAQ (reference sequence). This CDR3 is CASSFGTAYGYTF. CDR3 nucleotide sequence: TGTGCCAGCAGCTTCGGGACAGCCTATGGCTACACCTTC.

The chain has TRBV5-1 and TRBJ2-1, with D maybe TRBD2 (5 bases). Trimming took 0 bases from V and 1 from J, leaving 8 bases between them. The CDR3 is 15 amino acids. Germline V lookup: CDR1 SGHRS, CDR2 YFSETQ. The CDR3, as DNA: TGCGCCAGCAGCTTGGACGGGGATTCCTACAATGAGCAGTTCTTC. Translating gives CASSLDGDSYNEQFF.

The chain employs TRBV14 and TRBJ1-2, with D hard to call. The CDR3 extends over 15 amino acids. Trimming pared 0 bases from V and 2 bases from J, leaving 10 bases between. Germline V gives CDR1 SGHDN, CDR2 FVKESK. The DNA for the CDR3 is TGTGCCAGCAGCCAAGACCAGGCGACCAACTATGGCTACACCTTC. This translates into CASSQDQATNYGYTF.

The DNA of the CDR3 is TGTGCCAGCAGCCAAGAGGCCCTCCCGGGACTATGGGGACCCTACGAGCAGTACTTC. It translates to CASSQEALPGLWGPYEQYF. The genes are TRBV4-2 and TRBJ2-7; 7 positions agree with TRBD2. The CDR3 runs to 19 residues. The V gene's germline CDR1 is LGHNA and CDR2 YNFKEQ. Losses at the gene ends were 0 bases for V and 2 bases for J; bases not matched to a gene: 16.

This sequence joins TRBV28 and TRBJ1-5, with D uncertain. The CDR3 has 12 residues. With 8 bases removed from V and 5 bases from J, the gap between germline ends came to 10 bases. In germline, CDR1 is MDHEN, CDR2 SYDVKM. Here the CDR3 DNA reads TGTGCCAGCGGGGAGGTGGATCAGCCCCAGCATTTT. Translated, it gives CASGEVDQPQHF.

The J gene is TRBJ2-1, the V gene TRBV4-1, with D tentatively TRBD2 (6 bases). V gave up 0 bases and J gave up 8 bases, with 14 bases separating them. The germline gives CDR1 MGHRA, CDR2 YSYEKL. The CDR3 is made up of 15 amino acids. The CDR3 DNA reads TGCGCCAGCAGCCAAGACCGGGGGAGCGCAGATGAGCAGTTCTTC. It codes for CASSQDRGSADEQFF.

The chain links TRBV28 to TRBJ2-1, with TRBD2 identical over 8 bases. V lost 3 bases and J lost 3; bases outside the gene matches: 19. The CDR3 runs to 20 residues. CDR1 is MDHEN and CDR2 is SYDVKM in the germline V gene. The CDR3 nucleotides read TGTGCCAGCAGTTTGAATAGCGGGGCTACCCTAGACCCGTACTACAATGAGCAGTTCTTC. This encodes CASSLNSGATLDPYYNEQFF.

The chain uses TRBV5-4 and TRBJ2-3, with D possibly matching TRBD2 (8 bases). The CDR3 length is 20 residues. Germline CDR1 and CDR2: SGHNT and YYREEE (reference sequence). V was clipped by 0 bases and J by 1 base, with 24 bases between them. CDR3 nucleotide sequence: TGTGCCAGCAGCTTGGAGGCCAGGGGGGGCGGGAGGCTCGGCACAGATACGCAGTATTTT. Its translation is CASSLEARGGGRLGTDTQYF.

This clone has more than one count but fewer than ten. Here the CDR3 reads CASSGPWTRDTQYF. The CDR3 region has the DNA TGCGCCAGCAGTGGCCCCTGGACTAGAGATACGCAGTATTTT. The gene calls are TRBV23-1 and TRBJ2-3; 7 nucleotides match TRBD2. TRBV23-1 counts as an open reading frame of uncertain function. CDR3 size: 14 residues. V was pared by 5 bases and J by 5 bases, with 7 bases of the junction left unmatched.

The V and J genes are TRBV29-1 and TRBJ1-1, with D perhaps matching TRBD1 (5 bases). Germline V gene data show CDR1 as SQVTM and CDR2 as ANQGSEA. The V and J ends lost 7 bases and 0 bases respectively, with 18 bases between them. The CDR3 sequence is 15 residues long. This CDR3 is CSADDRLELNTEAFF. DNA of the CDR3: TGCAGCGCGGATGACAGATTAGAATTGAACACTGAAGCTTTCTTT.

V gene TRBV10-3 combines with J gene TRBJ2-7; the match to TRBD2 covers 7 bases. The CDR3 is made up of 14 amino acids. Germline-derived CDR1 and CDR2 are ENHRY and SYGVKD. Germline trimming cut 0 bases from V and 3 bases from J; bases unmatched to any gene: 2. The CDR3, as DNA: TGTGCCATCAGTGAGTCCCTAGCGGTCTACGAGCAGTACTTC. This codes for CAISESLAVYEQYF.